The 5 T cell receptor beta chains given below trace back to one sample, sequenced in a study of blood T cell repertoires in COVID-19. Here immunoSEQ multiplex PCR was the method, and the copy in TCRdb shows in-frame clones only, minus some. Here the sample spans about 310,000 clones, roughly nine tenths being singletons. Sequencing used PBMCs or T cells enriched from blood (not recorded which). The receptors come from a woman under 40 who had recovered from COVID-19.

The CDR3 sequence: CASSLWTARTAEDEQYF. The CDR3, as DNA: TGTGCCAGCAGCCTCTGGACAGCTCGGACAGCCGAGGACGAGCAGTACTTC. The chain links TRBV5-4 to TRBJ2-7; TRBD1 is a possible D gene (6 bases). V was shortened by 4 bases and J by 5 bases, with 25 bases between the two germline ends. Looked up from germline, CDR1 is SGHNT and CDR2 is YYREEE (reference sequence). The CDR3 is made up of 17 amino acids. The full variable domain, rest sourced from reference TRBV5-4 and TRBJ2-7, is ETGVTQSPTHLIKTRGQQVTLRCSSQSGHNTVSWYQQALGQGPQFIFQYYREEENGRGNFPPRFSGLQFPNYSSELNVNALELDDSALYLCASSLWTARTAEDEQYFGPGTRLTVT.

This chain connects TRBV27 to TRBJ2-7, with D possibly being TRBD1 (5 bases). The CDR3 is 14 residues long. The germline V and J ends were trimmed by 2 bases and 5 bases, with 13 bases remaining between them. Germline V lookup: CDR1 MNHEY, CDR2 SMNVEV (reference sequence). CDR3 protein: CASSLNGAVHEQYF. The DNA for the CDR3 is TGTGCCAGCAGTTTAAATGGGGCAGTTCACGAGCAGTACTTC.

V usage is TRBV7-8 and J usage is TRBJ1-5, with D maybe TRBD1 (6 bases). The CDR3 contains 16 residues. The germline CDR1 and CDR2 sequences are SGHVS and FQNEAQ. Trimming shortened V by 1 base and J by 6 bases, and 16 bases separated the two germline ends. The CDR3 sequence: CASSLEVAGAGQPQHF. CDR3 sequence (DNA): TGTGCCAGCAGCTTAGAGGTGGCGGGGGCTGGTCAGCCCCAGCATTTT. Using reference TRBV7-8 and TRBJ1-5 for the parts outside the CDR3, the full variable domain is GAGVSQSPRYKVAKRGQDVALRCDPISGHVSLFWYQQALGQGPEFLTYFQNEAQLDKSGLPSDRFFAERPEGSVSTLKIQRTQQEDSAVYLCASSLEVAGAGQPQHFGDGTRLSIL.

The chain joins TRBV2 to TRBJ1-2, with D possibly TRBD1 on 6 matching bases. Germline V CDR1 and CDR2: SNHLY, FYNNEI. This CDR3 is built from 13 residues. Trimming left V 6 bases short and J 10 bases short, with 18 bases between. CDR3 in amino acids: CASRLQGAGIYTF. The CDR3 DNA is TGTGCCAGCAGACTACAGGGAGCGGGAATCTACACCTTC.

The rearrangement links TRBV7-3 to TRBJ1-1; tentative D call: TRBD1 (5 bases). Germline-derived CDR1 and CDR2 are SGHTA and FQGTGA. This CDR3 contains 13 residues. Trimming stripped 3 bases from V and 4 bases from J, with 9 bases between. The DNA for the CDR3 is TGTGCCAGCAGCTTGTCAGGGCCCACTGAAGCTTTCTTT. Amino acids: CASSLSGPTEAFF.